The clone carrying this TCR beta chain appeared a few times. The data stem from a study of human T cells and chemical hapten exposure. Regarding time point: patch test 1, 2 weeks after DPC sensitization. Described treatment: therapeutic diphenylcyclopropenone sensitization with weekly scalp DPC. Germline CDR1 and CDR2: SGHRS and YFSETQ. V gave up 0 bases and J gave up 5 bases; unmatched junction bases: 10. This CDR3 has 17 residues. Individual cDNA molecules in this library carried unique molecular identifiers. TCRdb redid the calling of the RACE reads with MiXCR, one entry per CDR3 protein. The sample lists fewer than 200,000 distinct CDR3 sequences, 20% to 25% occurring once.

The source was whole blood, collected in connection with sensitization to the hapten diphenylcyclopropenone (DPC). The clonotype originates from a woman between 45 and 60 years old with alopecia areata. Some clones in this sample may be carry-over from other donors' samples. This chain links TRBV5-1 with TRBJ2-3; 9 bases agree with TRBD2. This CDR3 reads CASSLVGGRALEDTQYF. CDR3 in DNA: TGCGCCAGCAGCTTGGTGGGCGGGAGGGCCCTCGAAGATACGCAGTATTTT.